The clone carrying this T cell receptor beta chain was seen once. The source of the sample is a study of blood T cell repertoires in COVID-19. Produced via immunoSEQ multiplex PCR; TCRdb's table is partial and in-frame only. The sample holds about 140,000 clones; about three quarters are singletons and the top ten take around 3%. From germline, CDR1 is LNHDA and CDR2 SQIVND (reference sequence). This CDR3 is built from 15 residues. V was shortened by 1 base and J by 7 bases, with 16 bases between the two germline ends. This rearrangement joins TRBV19 to TRBJ1-2, with unresolved D. The sequencing input was PBMCs or T cells enriched from blood (not recorded which). This sequence originates from a woman aged 45-65 years who had recovered from COVID-19. The CDR3 region has the DNA TGTGCCAGTAGTATAGTCGAGACCCCAGGCGCTGGCTACACCTTC. Residues: CASSIVETPGAGYTF. The full variable domain, rest sourced from reference TRBV19 and TRBJ1-2, is DGGITQSPKYLFRKEGQNVTLSCEQNLNHDAMYWYRQDPGQGLRLIYYSQIVNDFQKGDIAEGYSVSREKKESFPLTVTSAQKNPTAFYLCASSIVETPGAGYTFGSGTRLTVV.